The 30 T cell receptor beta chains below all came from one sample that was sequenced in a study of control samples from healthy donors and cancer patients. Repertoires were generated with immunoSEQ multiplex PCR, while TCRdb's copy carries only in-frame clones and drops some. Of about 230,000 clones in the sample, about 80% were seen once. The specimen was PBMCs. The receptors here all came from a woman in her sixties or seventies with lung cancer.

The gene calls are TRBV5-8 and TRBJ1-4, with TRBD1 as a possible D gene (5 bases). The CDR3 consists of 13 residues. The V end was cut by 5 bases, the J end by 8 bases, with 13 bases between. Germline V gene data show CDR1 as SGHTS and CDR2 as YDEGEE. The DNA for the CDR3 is TGTGCCAGCAGAAGGGGCGTTGGAGAAAAACTGTTTTTT. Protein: CASRRGVGEKLFF.

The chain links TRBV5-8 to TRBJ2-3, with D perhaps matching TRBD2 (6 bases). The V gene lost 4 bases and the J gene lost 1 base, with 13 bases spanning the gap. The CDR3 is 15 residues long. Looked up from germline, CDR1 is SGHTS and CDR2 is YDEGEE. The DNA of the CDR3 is TGTGCCAGCAGCATTCGGGAGAGCGGCACAGATACGCAGTATTTT. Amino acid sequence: CASSIRESGTDTQYF.

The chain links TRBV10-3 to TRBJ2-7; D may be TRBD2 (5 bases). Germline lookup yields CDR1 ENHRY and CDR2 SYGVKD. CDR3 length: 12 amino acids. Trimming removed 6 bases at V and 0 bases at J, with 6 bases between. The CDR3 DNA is TGTGCCATCAGGGGGAGCTCCTACGAGCAGTACTTC. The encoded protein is CAIRGSSYEQYF.

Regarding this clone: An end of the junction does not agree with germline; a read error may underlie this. This chain's CDR3 is CAGSYARQTYEQYF. The CDR3 region has the DNA TGTGCCGGCAGTTACGCCAGGCAAACCTACGAGCAGTACTTC. The chain joins TRBV6-5 to TRBJ2-7; D remains ambiguous. Germline V lookup: CDR1 MNHEY, CDR2 SVGAGI. The CDR3 has 14 residues.

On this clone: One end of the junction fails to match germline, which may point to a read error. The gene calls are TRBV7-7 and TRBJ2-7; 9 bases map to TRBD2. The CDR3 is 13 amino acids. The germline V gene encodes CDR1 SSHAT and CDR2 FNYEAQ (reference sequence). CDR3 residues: CASSLAGTFEQYF. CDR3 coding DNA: TGTGCCAGCAGCCTAGCGGGAACTTTCGAGCAGTACTTC. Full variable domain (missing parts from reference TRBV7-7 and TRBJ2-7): GAGVSQSPRYKVTKRGQDVTLRCDPISSHATLYWYQQALGQGPEFLTYFNYEAQPDKSGLPSDRFSAERPEGSISTLTIQRTEQRDSAMYRCASSLAGTFEQYFGPGTRLTVT.

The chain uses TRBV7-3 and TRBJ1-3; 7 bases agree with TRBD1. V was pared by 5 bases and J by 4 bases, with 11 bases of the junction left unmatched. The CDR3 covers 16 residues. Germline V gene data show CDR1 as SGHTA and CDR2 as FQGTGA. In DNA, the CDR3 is TGTGCCAGCAGCCAACTAGCAGGGGGATCCGGAAACACCATATATTTT. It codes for CASSQLAGGSGNTIYF.

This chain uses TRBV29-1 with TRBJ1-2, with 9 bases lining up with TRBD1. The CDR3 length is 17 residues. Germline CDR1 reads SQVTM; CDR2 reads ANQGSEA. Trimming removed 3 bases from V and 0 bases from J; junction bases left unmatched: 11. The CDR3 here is CSVDGLGTGKTNYGYTF. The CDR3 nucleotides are TGCAGCGTTGATGGCCTAGGGACAGGGAAGACTAACTATGGCTACACCTTC. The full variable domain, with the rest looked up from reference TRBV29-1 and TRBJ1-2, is SAVISQKPSRDICQRGTSLTIQCQVDSQVTMMFWYRQQPGQSLTLIATANQGSEATYESGFVIDKFPISRPNLTFSTLTVSNMSPEDSSIYLCSVDGLGTGKTNYGYTFGSGTRLTVV.

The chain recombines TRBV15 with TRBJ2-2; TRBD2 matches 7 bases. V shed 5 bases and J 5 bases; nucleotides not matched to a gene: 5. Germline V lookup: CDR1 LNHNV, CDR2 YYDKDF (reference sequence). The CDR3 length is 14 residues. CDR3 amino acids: CATSQYGGTGELFF. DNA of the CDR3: TGTGCCACCAGCCAATACGGGGGGACCGGGGAGCTGTTTTTT.

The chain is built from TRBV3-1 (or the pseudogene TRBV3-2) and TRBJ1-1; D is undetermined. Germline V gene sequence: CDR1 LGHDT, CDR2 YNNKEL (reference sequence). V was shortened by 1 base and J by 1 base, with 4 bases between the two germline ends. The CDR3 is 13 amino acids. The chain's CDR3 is CASSQAPNTEAFF. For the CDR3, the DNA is TGTGCCAGCAGCCAAGCGCCGAACACTGAAGCTTTCTTT.

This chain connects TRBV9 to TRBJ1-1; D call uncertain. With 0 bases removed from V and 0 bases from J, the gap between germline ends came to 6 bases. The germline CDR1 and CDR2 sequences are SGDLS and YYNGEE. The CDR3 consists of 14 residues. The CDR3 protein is CASSVEAMNTEAFF. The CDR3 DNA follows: TGTGCCAGCAGCGTAGAGGCCATGAACACTGAAGCTTTCTTT.

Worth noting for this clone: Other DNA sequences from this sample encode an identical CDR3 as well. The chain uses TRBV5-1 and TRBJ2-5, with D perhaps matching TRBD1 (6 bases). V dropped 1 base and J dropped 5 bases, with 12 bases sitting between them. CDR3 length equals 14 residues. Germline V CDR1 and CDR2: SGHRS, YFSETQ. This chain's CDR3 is CASSLFLGQETQYF. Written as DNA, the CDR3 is TGCGCCAGCAGCTTGTTCCTAGGACAGGAGACCCAGTACTTC.

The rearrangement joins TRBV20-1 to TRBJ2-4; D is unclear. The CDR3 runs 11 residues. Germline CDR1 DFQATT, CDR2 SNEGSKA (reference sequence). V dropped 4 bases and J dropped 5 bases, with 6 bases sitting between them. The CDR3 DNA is TGCAGTGCTATTTCGCAAAACATTCAGTACTTC. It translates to CSAISQNIQYF.

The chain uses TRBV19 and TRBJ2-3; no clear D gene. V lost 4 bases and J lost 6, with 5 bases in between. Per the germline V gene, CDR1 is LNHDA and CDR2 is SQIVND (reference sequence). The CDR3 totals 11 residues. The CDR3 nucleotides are TGTGCCAGTAGTAACGTGGATACGCAGTATTTT. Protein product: CASSNVDTQYF.

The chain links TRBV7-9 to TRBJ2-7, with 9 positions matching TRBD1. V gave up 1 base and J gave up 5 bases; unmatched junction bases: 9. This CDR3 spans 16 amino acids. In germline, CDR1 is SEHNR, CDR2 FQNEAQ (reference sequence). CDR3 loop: CASSLEQGTGQDEQYF. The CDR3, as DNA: TGTGCCAGCAGCTTAGAGCAAGGGACAGGGCAGGACGAGCAGTACTTC.

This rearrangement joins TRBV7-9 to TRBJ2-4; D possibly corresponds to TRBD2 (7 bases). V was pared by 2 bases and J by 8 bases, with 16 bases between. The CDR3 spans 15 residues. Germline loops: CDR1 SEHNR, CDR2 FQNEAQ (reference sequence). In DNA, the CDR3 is TGTGCCAGCAGCTTACAGGGGAGCGGGGAAGACATTCAGTACTTC. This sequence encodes CASSLQGSGEDIQYF.

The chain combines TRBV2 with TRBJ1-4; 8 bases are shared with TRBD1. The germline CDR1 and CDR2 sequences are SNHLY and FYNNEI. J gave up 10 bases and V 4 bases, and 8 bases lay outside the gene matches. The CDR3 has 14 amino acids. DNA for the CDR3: TGTGCCAGCAGTGGAACGACCGGACAGGGAAAACTGTTTTTT. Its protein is CASSGTTGQGKLFF.

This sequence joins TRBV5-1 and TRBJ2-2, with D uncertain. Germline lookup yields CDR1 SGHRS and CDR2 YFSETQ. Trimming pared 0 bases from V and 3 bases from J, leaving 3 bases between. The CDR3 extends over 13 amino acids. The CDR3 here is CASSLGYTGELFF. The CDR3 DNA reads TGCGCCAGCAGCTTGGGATACACCGGGGAGCTGTTTTTT.

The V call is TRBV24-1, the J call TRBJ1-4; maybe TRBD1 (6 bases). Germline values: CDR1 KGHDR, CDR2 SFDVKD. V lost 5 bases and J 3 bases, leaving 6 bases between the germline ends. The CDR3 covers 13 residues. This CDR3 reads CATSAGANEKLFF. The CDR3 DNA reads TGTGCCACCAGTGCAGGGGCTAATGAAAAACTGTTTTTT.

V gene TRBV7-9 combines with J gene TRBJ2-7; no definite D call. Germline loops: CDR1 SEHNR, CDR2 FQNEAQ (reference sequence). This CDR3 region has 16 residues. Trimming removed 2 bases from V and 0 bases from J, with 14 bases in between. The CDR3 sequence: CASSLLALGSSYEQYF. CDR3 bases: TGTGCCAGCAGCTTACTGGCGTTGGGCAGCTCCTACGAGCAGTACTTC. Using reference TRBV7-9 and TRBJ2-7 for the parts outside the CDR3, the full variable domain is DTGVSQNPRHKITKRGQNVTFRCDPISEHNRLYWYRQTLGQGPEFLTYFQNEAQLEKSRLLSDRFSAERPKGSFSTLEIQRTEQGDSAMYLCASSLLALGSSYEQYFGPGTRLTVT.

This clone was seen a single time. The DNA for the CDR3 is TGTGCCAGCAGGGGGGACAGGGGGTTTCAGCCCCAGCATTTT. It specifies CASRGDRGFQPQHF. This rearrangement joins TRBV2 to TRBJ1-5; 11 nucleotides align to TRBD1. The CDR3 is 14 residues long. CDR1 is SNHLY, CDR2 FYNNEI, per germline. The V segment lost 6 bases and the J segment 6 bases; nucleotides outside the gene matches: 4.

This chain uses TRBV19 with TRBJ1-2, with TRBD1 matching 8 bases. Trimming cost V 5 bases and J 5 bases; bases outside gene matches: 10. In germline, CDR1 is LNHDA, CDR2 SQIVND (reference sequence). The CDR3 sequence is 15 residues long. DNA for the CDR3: TGTGCCAGTAGTTTCCCCGGGACAGGAAGGTATGGCTACACCTTC. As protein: CASSFPGTGRYGYTF.

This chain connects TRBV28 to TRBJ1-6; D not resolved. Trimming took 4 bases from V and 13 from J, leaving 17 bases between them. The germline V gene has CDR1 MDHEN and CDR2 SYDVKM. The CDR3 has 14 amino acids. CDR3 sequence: CASSSGPINGPLHF. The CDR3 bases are TGTGCCAGCAGTTCCGGACCGATCAATGGGCCCCTCCACTTT.

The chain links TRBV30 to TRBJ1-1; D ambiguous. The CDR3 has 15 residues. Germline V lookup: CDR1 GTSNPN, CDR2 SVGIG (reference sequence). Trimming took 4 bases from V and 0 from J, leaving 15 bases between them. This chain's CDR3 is CAWKAPQAMNTEAFF. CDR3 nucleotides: TGTGCCTGGAAAGCCCCGCAGGCCATGAACACTGAAGCTTTCTTT. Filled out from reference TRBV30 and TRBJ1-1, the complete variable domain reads SQTIHQWPATLVQPVGSPLSLECTVEGTSNPNLYWYRQAAGRGLQLLFYSVGIGQISSEVPQNLSASRPQDRQFILSSKKLLLSDSGFYLCAWKAPQAMNTEAFFGQGTRLTVV.

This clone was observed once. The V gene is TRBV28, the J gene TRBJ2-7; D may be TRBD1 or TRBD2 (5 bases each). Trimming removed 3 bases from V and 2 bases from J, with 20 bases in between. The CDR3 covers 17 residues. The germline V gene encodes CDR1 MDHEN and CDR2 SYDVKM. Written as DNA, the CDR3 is TGTGCCAGCAGTTTCGTCACTCCGGGACGGGGCGCCTACGAGCAGTACTTC. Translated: CASSFVTPGRGAYEQYF.

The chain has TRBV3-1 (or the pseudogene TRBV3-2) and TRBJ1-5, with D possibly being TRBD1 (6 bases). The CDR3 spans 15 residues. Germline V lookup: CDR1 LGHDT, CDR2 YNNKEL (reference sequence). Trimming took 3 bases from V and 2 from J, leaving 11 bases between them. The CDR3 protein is CASSHHPGGNQPQHF. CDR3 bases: TGTGCCAGCAGCCACCACCCAGGGGGCAATCAGCCCCAGCATTTT.

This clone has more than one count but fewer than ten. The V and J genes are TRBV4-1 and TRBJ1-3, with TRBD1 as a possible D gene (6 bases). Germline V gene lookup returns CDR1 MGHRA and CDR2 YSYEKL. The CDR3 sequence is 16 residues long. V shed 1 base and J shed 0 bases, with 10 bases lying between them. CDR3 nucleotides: TGCGCCAGCAGCCAAGCAGGGGCACGCTCTGGAAACACCATATATTTT. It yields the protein CASSQAGARSGNTIYF.

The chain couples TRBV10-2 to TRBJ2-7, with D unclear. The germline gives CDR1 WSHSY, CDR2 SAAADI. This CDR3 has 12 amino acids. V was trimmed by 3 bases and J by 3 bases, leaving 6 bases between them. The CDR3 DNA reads TGCGCCAGCAGTGACCCCCACTACGAGCAGTACTTC. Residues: CASSDPHYEQYF.

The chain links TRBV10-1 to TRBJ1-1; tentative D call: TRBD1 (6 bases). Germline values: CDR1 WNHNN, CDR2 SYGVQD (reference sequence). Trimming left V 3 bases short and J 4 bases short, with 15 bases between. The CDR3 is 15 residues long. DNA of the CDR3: TGCGCCAGCAGTGACCGGGGCAGGGGTGGCACTGAAGCTTTCTTT. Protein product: CASSDRGRGGTEAFF.

CDR3 in amino acids: CASSQQTGTPNEQYF. The CDR3 DNA sequence: TGTGCCAGCAGCCAACAGACGGGGACTCCCAACGAGCAGTACTTC. The chain couples TRBV4-2 to TRBJ2-7; TRBD2 might be the D (6 bases). With 2 bases removed from V and 5 bases from J, the gap between germline ends came to 16 bases. Germline V gene sequence: CDR1 LGHNA, CDR2 YNFKEQ. The CDR3 is made up of 15 amino acids.

For the CDR3, the DNA is TGCGCCAGCAGCTTGAAGGGGGTCGGCACAGATACGCAGTATTTT. Protein sequence: CASSLKGVGTDTQYF. The chain joins TRBV5-1 to TRBJ2-3, with a weak D call TRBD1 (6 bases). The CDR3 covers 15 residues. From germline, CDR1 is SGHRS and CDR2 YFSETQ. The V end lost 1 base, the J end lost 1 base, and 10 bases lay between the germline ends.